This T cell receptor (beta chain) was captured by sequencing in a study of early T cells in non-severe SARS-CoV-2 infection. Overall study: Investigators sequenced bulk RNA drawn from unsorted whole blood, and chains remained unpaired.

Attachment of unique molecular identifiers to individual cDNA molecules was performed. TCRdb recomputed calls from the 5' RACE reads with MiXCR, one row per CDR3 protein. The sample yields some 63,000 distinct CDR3 sequences, 10% to 15% seen once. This clonotype came up many times. What it binds is not known. V lost 2 bases and J 7 bases, leaving 13 bases between the germline ends. CDR3 length: 15 amino acids. Per germline, CDR1 SGHRS and CDR2 YFSETQ. Study-level results: VDJdb-based matching was biased toward anti-spike CD8 responses and missed private and CD4 specificities.

The rearrangement links TRBV5-1 to TRBJ1-6; TRBD1 might be the D (6 bases). The TCR sequence derives from an adult who was a healthcare worker with PCR-confirmed SARS-CoV-2 infection or an uninfected control (not recorded which). Sequencing input: whole blood. The CDR3 loop reads CASSLLGQDNSPLHF. The CDR3 DNA sequence: TGCGCCAGCAGCTTACTGGGACAAGACAATTCACCCCTCCACTTT.